This T cell receptor beta chain is from a study of vaccination and CD4 T cells after COVID-19. About the study: The peptides that stimulated the cells were overlapping spike peptides from SARS-CoV-2, HCoV-NL63, HCoV-OC43 and HCoV-229E. The study, taken as a whole, reports: Reactive clonotype counts went from median around 20 after infection to 38 after vaccination, nonsignificantly.

This clonotype was picked up a small number of times. Its antigen is not identified. With the Oncomine TCR Beta short-read assay, DNA from cultured CD4+ T cells was sequenced. Researchers extracted genomic DNA from CD4+ T cells that had been cultured. TCRdb analysed the PCR reads with MiXCR anew, one entry per CDR3 protein. The sample lists more than 20,000 distinct CDR3 sequences, around a third occurring once. Time point meaning: late sampling 161 to 241 days after vaccination in a few convalescent patients. Treatment in this sample: approximately 11-day PBMC culture with coronavirus spike peptide pools or control peptides (ViraFEST assay). After expanding antigen-specific T cells with peptide pools, ViraFEST sequenced their TCRs. This TCR was sampled from a human donor who had recovered from COVID-19. The sample in question was CD4+ T cells from blood, cultured in vitro, obtained about 7 months after SARS-CoV-2 vaccination.

The CDR3 sequence is CARLPGQSSYEQYF. The DNA of the CDR3 is TGTGCCAGATTACCGGGACAGAGCTCCTACGAGCAGTACTTC. V is TRBV6-1 and J is TRBJ2-7; 7 bases agree with TRBD1. Germline CDR1 is MNHNS and CDR2 is SASEGT. The CDR3 is 14 amino acids. J was trimmed by 0 bases and V by 9 bases; bases with no gene match: 8.